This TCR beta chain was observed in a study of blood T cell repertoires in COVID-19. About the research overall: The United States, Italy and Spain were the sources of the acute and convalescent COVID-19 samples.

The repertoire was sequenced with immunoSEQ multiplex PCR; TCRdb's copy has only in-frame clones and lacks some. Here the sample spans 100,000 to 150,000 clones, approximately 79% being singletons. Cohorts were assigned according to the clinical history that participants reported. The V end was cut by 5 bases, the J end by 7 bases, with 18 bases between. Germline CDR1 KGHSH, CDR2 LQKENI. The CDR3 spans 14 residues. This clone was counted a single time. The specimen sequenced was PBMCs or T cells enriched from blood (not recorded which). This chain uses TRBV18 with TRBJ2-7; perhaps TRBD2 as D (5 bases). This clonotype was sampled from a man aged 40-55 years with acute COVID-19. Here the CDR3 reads CASSSGLFPREQYF. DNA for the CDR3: TGTGCCAGCTCATCCGGACTCTTCCCTAGAGAGCAGTACTTC.